This T cell receptor (beta chain) appears in the sequencing data of a study of T cell responses to AZD1222 COVID-19 vaccine. Points from the study as a whole: Elevations in Spike-specific TCR breadth and depth followed administration of two AZD1222 doses.

Sequenced by immunoSEQ multiplex PCR; TCRdb stores in-frame clones only, minus some. The data hold 150,000 to 200,000 clones, with over 90% observed a single time. Remarks on this clone: The target antigen is unknown.

Germline V gene sequence: CDR1 LGHDT, CDR2 YNNKEL (reference sequence). V lost 4 bases and J lost 2, with 10 bases in between. The CDR3 has 14 residues. This TCR came from an adult who received the AZD1222 COVID-19 vaccine. The chain has TRBV3-1 (or the pseudogene TRBV3-2) and TRBJ2-3, with unresolved D. The specimen comprised peripheral blood, sampled 28 days after the second AZD1222 dose. CDR3 residues: CASSRAQPTDTQYF. DNA of the CDR3: TGTGCCAGCAGCCGGGCCCAACCCACAGATACGCAGTATTTT.